This is a list of T cell receptor beta chains from one sample in a study of blood T cell repertoires in COVID-19. Assay: immunoSEQ multiplex PCR; the TCRdb copy retains only in-frame clones and omits some. The sample lists 110,000 or so clones, approximately 84% occurring once. Sample: peripheral blood. Every receptor here comes from a woman in her thirties or forties with acute or convalescent COVID-19. Each CDR3 is given with its conserved first and last residue. Each record gives: D gene, V gene, clone size, J gene, CDR3 protein, CDR3 DNA. The D gene is left open where the match is weak. Size is omitted from some rows. Given values are once, few, many or a class for expanded clones.

>-|TRBV5-4|-|TRBJ2-2
CASRPTGGVNTGELFF
TGTGCCAGCAGGCCTACAGGAGGGGTCAACACCGGGGAGCTGTTTTTT
>-|TRBV6-6|-|TRBJ1-2
CASRPGSGGYGYTF
TGTGCCAGCAGGCCGGGCTCGGGGGGCTATGGCTACACCTTC
>-|TRBV7-8|once|TRBJ2-3
CASSLRGTAVGTDTQYF
TGTGCCAGCAGCTTACGGGGGACGGCCGTCGGGACAGATACGCAGTATTTT
>-|TRBV15|-|TRBJ2-6
CATSSSSGFAGANVLTF
TGTGCCACCAGCAGCTCTTCAGGGTTTGCTGGGGCCAACGTCCTGACTTTC
>TRBD2|TRBV6-1|many|TRBJ2-5
CASSEEAGAREETQYF
TGTGCCAGCAGTGAAGAAGCGGGGGCCAGAGAAGAGACCCAGTACTTC
>-|TRBV12-3/TRBV12-4|-|TRBJ1-2
CASHYGGGHGYTF
TGTGCCAGCCACTATGGGGGGGGCCATGGCTACACCTTC
>-|TRBV19|-|TRBJ1-2
CASSHGGDGYTF
TGTGCCAGTAGCCACGGGGGAGATGGCTACACCTTC
>-|TRBV30|-|TRBJ1-1
CAFSVGLDTEAFF
TGTGCCTTCTCGGTAGGACTGGACACTGAAGCTTTCTTT
>TRBD2|TRBV5-4|-|TRBJ2-3
CASSYVAGQGDTQYF
TGTGCCAGCAGCTACGTAGCGGGGCAGGGAGATACGCAGTATTTT
>-|TRBV19|-|TRBJ2-7
CASSPGGYEQYF
TGTGCCAGTAGTCCCGGGGGCTACGAGCAGTACTTC
>-|TRBV7-9|-|TRBJ2-4
CASTQAGNIQYF
TGTGCCAGTACCCAGGCGGGAAACATTCAGTACTTC
>-|TRBV29-1|once|TRBJ1-2
CSTGINYGYTF
TGCAGCACAGGGATTAACTATGGCTACACCTTC
>TRBD2|TRBV6-5|-|TRBJ2-1
CASSYGAGDDYNEQFF
TGTGCCAGCAGTTATGGAGCGGGGGATGACTACAATGAGCAGTTCTTC
>-|TRBV30|once|TRBJ1-4
CAWSLGSVEKLFF
TGTGCCTGGAGTCTCGGGTCGGTCGAAAAACTGTTTTTT
>-|TRBV10-3|-|TRBJ2-7
CAISDPLGEQYF
TGTGCCATCAGTGATCCTCTAGGAGAGCAGTACTTC
>TRBD1|TRBV4-2|few|TRBJ1-5
CASSQVKTGGNQPQHF
TGTGCCAGCAGCCAAGTGAAGACAGGGGGCAATCAGCCCCAGCATTTT
>-|TRBV5-4|-|TRBJ1-2
CASSFTVANYGYTF
TGTGCCAGCAGCTTTACAGTAGCTAACTATGGCTACACCTTC
>-|TRBV19|-|TRBJ1-1
CASSMRENTEAFF
TGTGCCAGTAGTATGCGGGAGAACACTGAAGCTTTCTTT